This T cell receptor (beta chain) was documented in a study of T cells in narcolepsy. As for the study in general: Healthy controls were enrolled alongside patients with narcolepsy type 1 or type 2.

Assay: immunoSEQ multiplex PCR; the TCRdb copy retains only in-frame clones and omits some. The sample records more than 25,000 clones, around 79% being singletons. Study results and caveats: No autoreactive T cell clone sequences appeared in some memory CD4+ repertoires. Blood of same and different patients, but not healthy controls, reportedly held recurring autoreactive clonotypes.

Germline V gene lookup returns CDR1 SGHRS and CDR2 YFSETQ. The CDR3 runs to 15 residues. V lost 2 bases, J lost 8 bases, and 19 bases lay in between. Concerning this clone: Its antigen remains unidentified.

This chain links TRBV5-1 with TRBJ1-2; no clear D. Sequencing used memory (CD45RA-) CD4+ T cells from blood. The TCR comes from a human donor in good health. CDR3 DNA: TGCGCCAGCAGCTTAGGGTCAGGCACGACGGCAGGCTACACCTTC. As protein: CASSLGSGTTAGYTF.